This section outlines one T cell receptor (beta chain) sequence together with its context. Its antigen remains undetermined. The record has no base qualities; no much larger clone is one base away. The immunoSEQ Assay, a bias-controlled multiplex PCR, was used to amplify TCRbeta CDR3 regions from genomic DNA. The study's own analysis went as follows. Nucleated cell counts per sample were estimated from amplification of reference gene primers within the assay. To quantify the absolute abundance of each unique TCRbeta CDR3 rearrangement, sequence reads were collapsed and filtered. Productive Simpson clonality was computed per sample as the square root of Simpson's diversity index over productive rearrangements. TCRdb holds this immuneACCESS table with in-frame rearrangements only. Some clones are missing; in checked studies, unresolved V genes explain under half, and the rest has no known cause. Clonal size and the V and J genes are those of that table, whereas D and trimming came from the DNA. In all, the sample holds hundreds of thousands of clones, and about 79% of those were seen once. 3% to 4% of the sample rests with the top ten.

The source of the sample is a study of blood T cell repertoires in COVID-19 (TCRdb year 2020). Context from the whole study: The collaborator samples originated in the United States, Italy and Spain and spanned the acute and convalescent phases of COVID-19. Samples came from the ongoing ImmuneRACE study (first 160 participants) plus 1,254 subjects from 6 global collaborators. The repertoires were released in a freely available public database meant as a resource for research on the immune response to SARS-CoV-2. HLA class I and class II types, where available, came from metadata supplied by the sample provider rather than from assay-based typing. The prospective study material was composed of cDNA or gDNA derived from T cells, B-cell-depleted T cells, or PBMCs. Deeply sampled blood TCRbeta repertoires from subjects exposed to, actively infected with, or recovered from COVID-19 were included in the dataset. The sample metadata nearly always contained a de-identified subject ID, COVID-19 status, age in years and sex. What the study reported, not specific to this receptor: Clinical and demographic metadata were provided uncurated, with the amount varying by source and participant.

In the prospective study, participants were about 18 to 95 years old, resided in 20 to 30 geographic areas of the United States, and were enrolled through a virtual design. In the prospective study, cohorts were assigned on the basis of participant-reported clinical history obtained from a screening survey and a study questionnaire. Recovered participants in ImmuneRACE Cohort 3 were defined by two consecutive negative NP/OP PCR tests, clearance by a healthcare professional, or resolution of symptoms. Mobile phlebotomists in the prospective study collected whole blood, serum and a nasopharyngeal or oropharyngeal swab from every participant. Over a roughly 2-month period, participants in the prospective study had the option of providing additional blood draws and questionnaires. Before DNA extraction, blood samples from the prospective study were shipped at room temperature or frozen. The CDR3 sequence holds 15 residues, the cysteine and phenylalanine included. Just the 45-base CDR3 DNA is kept, in frame starting at base 1. From the germline V gene, CDR1 is LGHNA and CDR2 is YNFKEQ. The V end gives up 5 bases and the J end 2 bases, leaving 4 bases in the junction not matched to a gene.

The TCR comes from a woman aged 60-75 years who had recovered from COVID-19. Recombination joined TRBV4-2 with TRBJ2-3, and TRBD2 aligns with 10 junction nucleotides. Sequencing was done on a sample of PBMCs or T cells enriched from blood (not recorded which). The CDR3 protein sequence reads: CASSSLAGNTDTQYF. In nucleotides, the sequence is TGTGCCAGCAGCTCACTAGCGGGAAACACAGATACGCAGTATTTT.